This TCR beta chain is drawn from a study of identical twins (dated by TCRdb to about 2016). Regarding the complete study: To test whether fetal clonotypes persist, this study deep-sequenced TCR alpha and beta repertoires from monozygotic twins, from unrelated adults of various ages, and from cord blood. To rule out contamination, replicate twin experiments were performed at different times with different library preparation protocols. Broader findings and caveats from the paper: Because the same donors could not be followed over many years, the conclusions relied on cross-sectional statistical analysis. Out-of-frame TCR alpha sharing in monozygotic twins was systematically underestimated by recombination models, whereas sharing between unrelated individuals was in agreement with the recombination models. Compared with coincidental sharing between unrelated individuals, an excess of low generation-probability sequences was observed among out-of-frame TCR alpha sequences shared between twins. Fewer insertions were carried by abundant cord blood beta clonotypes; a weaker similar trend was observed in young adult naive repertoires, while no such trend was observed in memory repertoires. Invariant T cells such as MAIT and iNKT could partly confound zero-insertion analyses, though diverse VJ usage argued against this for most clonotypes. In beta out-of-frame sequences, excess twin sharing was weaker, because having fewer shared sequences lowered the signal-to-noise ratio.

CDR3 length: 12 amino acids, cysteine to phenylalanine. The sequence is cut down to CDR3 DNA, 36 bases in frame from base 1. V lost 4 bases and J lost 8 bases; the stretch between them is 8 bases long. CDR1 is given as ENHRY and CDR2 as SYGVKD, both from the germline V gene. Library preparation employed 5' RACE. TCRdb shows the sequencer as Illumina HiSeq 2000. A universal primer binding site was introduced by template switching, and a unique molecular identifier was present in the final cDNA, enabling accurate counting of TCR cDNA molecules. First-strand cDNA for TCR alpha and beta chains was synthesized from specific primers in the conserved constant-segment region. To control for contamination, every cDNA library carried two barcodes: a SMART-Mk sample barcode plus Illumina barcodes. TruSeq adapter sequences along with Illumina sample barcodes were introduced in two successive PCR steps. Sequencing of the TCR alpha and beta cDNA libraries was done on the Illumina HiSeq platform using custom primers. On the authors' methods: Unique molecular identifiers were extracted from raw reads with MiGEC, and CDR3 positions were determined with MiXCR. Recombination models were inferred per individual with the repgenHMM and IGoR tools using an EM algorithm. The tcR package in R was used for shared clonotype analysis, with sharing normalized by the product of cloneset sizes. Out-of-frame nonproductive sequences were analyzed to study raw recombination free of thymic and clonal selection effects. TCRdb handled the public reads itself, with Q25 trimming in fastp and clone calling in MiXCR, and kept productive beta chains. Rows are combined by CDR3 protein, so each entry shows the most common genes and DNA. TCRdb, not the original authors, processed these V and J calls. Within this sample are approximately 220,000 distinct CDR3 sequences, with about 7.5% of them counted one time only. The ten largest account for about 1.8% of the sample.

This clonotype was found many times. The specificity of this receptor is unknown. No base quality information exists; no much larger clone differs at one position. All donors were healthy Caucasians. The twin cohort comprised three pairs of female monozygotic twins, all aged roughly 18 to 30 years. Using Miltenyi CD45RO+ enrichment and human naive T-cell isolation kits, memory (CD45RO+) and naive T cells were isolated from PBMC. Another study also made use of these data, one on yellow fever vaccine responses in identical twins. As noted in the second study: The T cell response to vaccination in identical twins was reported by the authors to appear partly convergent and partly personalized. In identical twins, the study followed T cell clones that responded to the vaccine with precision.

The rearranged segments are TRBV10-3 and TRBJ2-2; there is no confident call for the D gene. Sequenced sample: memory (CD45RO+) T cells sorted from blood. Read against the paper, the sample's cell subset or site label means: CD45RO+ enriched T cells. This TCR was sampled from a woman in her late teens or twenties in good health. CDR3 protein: CAISGLSGELFF. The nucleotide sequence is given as TGTGCCATCAGTGGATTGTCAGGGGAGCTGTTTTTT.